These 7 T cell receptor beta chains share one sample of origin, sequenced in a study of CD8+CD57+ T cells in acquired aplastic anemia. Profiling that covered TCR beta VDJ and CDR3 relied on genomic DNA as its template. TCRdb reprocessed the reads via MiXCR and lists one record per CDR3 protein. The sample holds 270,000 or so distinct CDR3 sequences, 65% to 90% seen once. Only patients with CD8+CD57+ cell expansion on flow cytometry were chosen for sequencing. Sequenced sample: sorted CD4+, CD8+, or CD8+CD57+ T cells (not recorded which) from PBMCs. These TCRs come from a human donor with aplastic anemia.

The gene calls are TRBV9 and TRBJ2-7; no reliable D call. The CDR3 has 15 amino acids. Per the germline V gene, CDR1 is SGDLS and CDR2 is YYNGEE. V lost 0 bases, J lost 11 bases, and 21 bases lay in between. This chain's CDR3 is CASSVGSDTHYFEYF. CDR3 nucleotides: TGTGCCAGCAGCGTAGGGTCGGATACGCACTATTTTGAGTACTTC.

The V gene is TRBV11-1, the J gene TRBJ2-3, with TRBD2 identical over 8 bases. After removal of 6 bases from V and 3 bases from J, the junction contained 14 bases not matched to a gene. Germline lookup yields CDR1 SGHAT and CDR2 FQDESV (reference sequence). The CDR3 has 17 amino acids. Here the CDR3 DNA reads TGTGCCAGCAGTTTCCCTCCTCCAGCGGGAGAGACAGATACGCAGTATTTT. Amino acid sequence: CASSFPPPAGETDTQYF.

The chain has TRBV2 and TRBJ1-5; D gene ambiguous. CDR1 SNHLY and CDR2 FYNNEI come from the germline V gene. V gave up 6 bases and J gave up 16 bases, with 28 bases separating them. This CDR3 comprises 15 residues. The CDR3 sequence: CASSVGVSRTQSYHF. The CDR3 DNA is TGTGCCAGCAGCGTCGGGGTCTCGAGAACGCAGTCTTATCATTTT.

The CDR3 sequence: CASSFPSGGGSAQQFF. In nucleotides, the CDR3 is TGTGCCAGCAGCTTTCCTAGCGGGGGCGGGAGCGCGCAGCAGTTCTTC. The chain links TRBV7-2 to TRBJ2-1; 10 nucleotides line up with TRBD2. Germline V gives CDR1 SGHTA, CDR2 FQGNSA. The CDR3 contains 16 residues. Trimming removed 3 bases from V and 11 bases from J; junction bases left unmatched: 13.

Remarks on this clonotype: Given the absence of the conserved phenylalanine or tryptophan at the CDR3 end, a read error is likely. The DNA is left out, because the CDR3 cannot be placed on it with certainty; the CDR3 is given as TCRdb lists it. This sequence joins TRBV9 and TRBJ2-3. Inclusive of both ends, the CDR3 amounts to 13 amino acids. CDR1 is SGDLS, CDR2 YYNGEE, per germline. CDR3 amino acids: CASGNGGTKTQFV.

This chain joins TRBV9 and TRBJ1-1; D remains ambiguous. CDR1 is SGDLS and CDR2 is YYNGEE in the germline V gene. This CDR3 is built from 16 residues. V was clipped by 7 bases and J by 6 bases, with 25 bases between them. The CDR3 region is CASGEAGNTPYSEAFF. The CDR3 coding sequence is TGTGCCAGCGGAGAAGCTGGGAACACTCCCTACTCTGAAGCTTTCTTT.

The rearrangement joins TRBV7-2 to TRBJ2-5; D assignment may be TRBD1 or TRBD2 (5 bases each). This CDR3 has 14 residues. V gave up 5 bases and J gave up 14 bases, with 24 bases separating them. Germline lookup yields CDR1 SGHTA and CDR2 FQGNSA. The CDR3, as DNA: TGTGCCAGCAGCAGGGGTGGCGGGCAAAACTACGGCTACTTC. Translated: CASSRGGGQNYGYF.